This TCR beta chain was found in a study of cytomegalovirus exposure and HLA in healthy donors. Study overall: The same platform was used for the 100 to 150 validation repertoires and the roughly 600 first-cohort repertoires, a later analysis reported.

Losses at the gene ends were 5 bases for V and 7 bases for J; bases not matched to a gene: 9. Looked up from germline, CDR1 is GTSNPN and CDR2 is SVGIG (reference sequence). This CDR3 spans 14 amino acids. Data came from immunoSEQ multiplex PCR; TCRdb stores just in-frame clones and leaves some out. The sample records 150,000 to 200,000 clones, roughly 77% being singletons. The study's findings and limits: The CMV antigen specificity of a few CMV-associated chains was confirmed through in vitro analysis. The study labeled more than 150 TCR beta chains cytomegalovirus-associated.

As to this clone: No antigen is known for it.

The J gene is TRBJ2-1, the V gene TRBV30, with 9 nucleotides matching TRBD1. This sequence was found in a woman aged 30 to 39 in good health and CMV-seronegative. Sample: PBMCs. CDR3 protein: CAWGAGQGNNEQFF. The CDR3 nucleotides are TGTGCCTGGGGCGCGGGACAGGGCAATAATGAGCAGTTCTTC.